This T cell receptor (beta chain) comes out of a study of breast tumors, draining lymph nodes, adjacent tissues listed by TCRdb under 2016. General notes on the study: Breast cancer patients provided tumor, adjacent nontumor tissue and axillary lymph nodes, and the study compared the TCR beta repertoires across these three sources. The study was designed to assess the relationships and possible T-cell exchange between tumor, surrounding tissue and draining lymph node repertoires in human breast cancer.

The axillary draining lymph nodes of breast cancer patients were the source of the lymph node samples. Based on the germline V gene, the CDR1 and CDR2 sequences are MGHDK and SYGVNS. CDR3 length: 14 amino acids, cysteine to phenylalanine. Just CDR3 DNA is preserved here, 42 bases in frame from base 1. V and J lose 4 bases and 7 bases, and a span of 14 bases separates them. Points the paper makes about the study in general: The data were considered consistent with most tumor T cells being derived from the lymph node and subsequently expanding within tumor tissue. The similarity between tumor and nontumor tissue repertoires was significantly greater in luminal-like breast cancer than in basal-like breast cancer. Rather than being directly demonstrated, the conclusion that tumor T cells originate in lymph nodes was presented as consistent with a hypothesis. Tumor T-cell repertoires showed less diversity than lymph node repertoires and more diversity than nontumor tissue repertoires, and tumor T-cell repertoires showed preferential V and J gene usage.

Instrument on record: Illumina HiSeq 2000. Multiplex PCR amplification was used to build the TCR beta chain libraries. The amplified TCR beta chain products were analyzed by high-throughput sequencing. Through fastp at Q25 and MiXCR, TCRdb rebuilt clones from the public reads, retaining in-frame beta chains. Each CDR3 protein gets just one entry, which takes the most common genes and DNA from the rows behind it. This sample comprises about 80,000 distinct CDR3 sequences, roughly 20% of them detected only once. The top ten clonotypes cover 2.4% of the sample. About this clonotype itself: Its antigen remains unidentified. No base-level quality is on record; no much larger clone is a single base apart.

Sequencing input: axillary lymph node tissue. The V and J segments used are TRBV25-1 and TRBJ1-5; the D gene remains uncertain. The TCR sequence derives from a female donor with breast cancer. Some clones in this sample may be carry-over from other donors' samples. The nucleotide sequence is given as TGTGCCAGCAGTGGAGAGGTCGACGGGCAGCCCCAGCATTTT. This encodes CASSGEVDGQPQHF.